This TCR beta chain was identified in a study of blood T cell repertoires in COVID-19. Original methodology: Amplification of reference gene primers provided the estimated nucleated cell counts. TCRdb's table, derived via immunoSEQ multiplex PCR, lists solely in-frame clones and lacks some. V and J calls and clone size are as listed in that table; D and trimming were resolved from the DNA. The sample carries about 280,000 clones, approximately 85% recorded once. The CDR3 sequence is 12 residues long. Trimming took 4 bases from V and 4 from J, leaving 4 bases between them. Germline V gene lookup returns CDR1 LNHDA and CDR2 SQIVND (reference sequence).

This chain links TRBV19 with TRBJ2-2; D is unresolved. The sample was peripheral blood. This sequence originates from a woman aged 70-85 years with acute or convalescent COVID-19. The CDR3 is CASSTVTGELFF. CDR3 DNA: TGTGCCAGTAGTACGGTCACCGGGGAGCTGTTTTTT.